This T cell receptor (beta chain) was documented in a study of blood T cells in healthy people across ages. Study in general: About one barcoded beta molecule was captured per two T cells (by template switching). General study results and limits: Since the PBMCs were unsorted, naive and antigen-experienced cells could not be conclusively compared. A greater number of naive CD4+ cells and higher diversity distinguished long-lived donors from aged donors.

The CDR3 loop spans 12 amino acids. CDR1 and CDR2 from the germline V gene are SGHRS and YFSETQ. Between the trimmed V and J ends, which lost 3 bases and 12 bases, there was a span of 15 bases. About this clonotype: Its antigen is not identified.

A second PCR, run for roughly 7 to 11 cycles, used a sample-barcoded 5' primer plus a J-beta primer mix. All cDNA molecules were each tagged by a template-switch adaptor with 12 random nucleotides. Via MiXCR, TCRdb re-called the 5' RACE reads, giving one row per CDR3 protein. The sample gives a few hundred thousand distinct CDR3 sequences, more than 45% of which show up once; approximately 51% is in the top ten. The sequence came from a man aged 55 to 69 in good health. The V call is TRBV5-1, the J call TRBJ1-1, with D perhaps matching TRBD1 (6 bases). The sample was blood. The CDR3 sequence is CASSYGQGTTFF. The DNA for the CDR3 is TGCGCCAGCAGCTATGGGCAGGGGACGACTTTCTTT.